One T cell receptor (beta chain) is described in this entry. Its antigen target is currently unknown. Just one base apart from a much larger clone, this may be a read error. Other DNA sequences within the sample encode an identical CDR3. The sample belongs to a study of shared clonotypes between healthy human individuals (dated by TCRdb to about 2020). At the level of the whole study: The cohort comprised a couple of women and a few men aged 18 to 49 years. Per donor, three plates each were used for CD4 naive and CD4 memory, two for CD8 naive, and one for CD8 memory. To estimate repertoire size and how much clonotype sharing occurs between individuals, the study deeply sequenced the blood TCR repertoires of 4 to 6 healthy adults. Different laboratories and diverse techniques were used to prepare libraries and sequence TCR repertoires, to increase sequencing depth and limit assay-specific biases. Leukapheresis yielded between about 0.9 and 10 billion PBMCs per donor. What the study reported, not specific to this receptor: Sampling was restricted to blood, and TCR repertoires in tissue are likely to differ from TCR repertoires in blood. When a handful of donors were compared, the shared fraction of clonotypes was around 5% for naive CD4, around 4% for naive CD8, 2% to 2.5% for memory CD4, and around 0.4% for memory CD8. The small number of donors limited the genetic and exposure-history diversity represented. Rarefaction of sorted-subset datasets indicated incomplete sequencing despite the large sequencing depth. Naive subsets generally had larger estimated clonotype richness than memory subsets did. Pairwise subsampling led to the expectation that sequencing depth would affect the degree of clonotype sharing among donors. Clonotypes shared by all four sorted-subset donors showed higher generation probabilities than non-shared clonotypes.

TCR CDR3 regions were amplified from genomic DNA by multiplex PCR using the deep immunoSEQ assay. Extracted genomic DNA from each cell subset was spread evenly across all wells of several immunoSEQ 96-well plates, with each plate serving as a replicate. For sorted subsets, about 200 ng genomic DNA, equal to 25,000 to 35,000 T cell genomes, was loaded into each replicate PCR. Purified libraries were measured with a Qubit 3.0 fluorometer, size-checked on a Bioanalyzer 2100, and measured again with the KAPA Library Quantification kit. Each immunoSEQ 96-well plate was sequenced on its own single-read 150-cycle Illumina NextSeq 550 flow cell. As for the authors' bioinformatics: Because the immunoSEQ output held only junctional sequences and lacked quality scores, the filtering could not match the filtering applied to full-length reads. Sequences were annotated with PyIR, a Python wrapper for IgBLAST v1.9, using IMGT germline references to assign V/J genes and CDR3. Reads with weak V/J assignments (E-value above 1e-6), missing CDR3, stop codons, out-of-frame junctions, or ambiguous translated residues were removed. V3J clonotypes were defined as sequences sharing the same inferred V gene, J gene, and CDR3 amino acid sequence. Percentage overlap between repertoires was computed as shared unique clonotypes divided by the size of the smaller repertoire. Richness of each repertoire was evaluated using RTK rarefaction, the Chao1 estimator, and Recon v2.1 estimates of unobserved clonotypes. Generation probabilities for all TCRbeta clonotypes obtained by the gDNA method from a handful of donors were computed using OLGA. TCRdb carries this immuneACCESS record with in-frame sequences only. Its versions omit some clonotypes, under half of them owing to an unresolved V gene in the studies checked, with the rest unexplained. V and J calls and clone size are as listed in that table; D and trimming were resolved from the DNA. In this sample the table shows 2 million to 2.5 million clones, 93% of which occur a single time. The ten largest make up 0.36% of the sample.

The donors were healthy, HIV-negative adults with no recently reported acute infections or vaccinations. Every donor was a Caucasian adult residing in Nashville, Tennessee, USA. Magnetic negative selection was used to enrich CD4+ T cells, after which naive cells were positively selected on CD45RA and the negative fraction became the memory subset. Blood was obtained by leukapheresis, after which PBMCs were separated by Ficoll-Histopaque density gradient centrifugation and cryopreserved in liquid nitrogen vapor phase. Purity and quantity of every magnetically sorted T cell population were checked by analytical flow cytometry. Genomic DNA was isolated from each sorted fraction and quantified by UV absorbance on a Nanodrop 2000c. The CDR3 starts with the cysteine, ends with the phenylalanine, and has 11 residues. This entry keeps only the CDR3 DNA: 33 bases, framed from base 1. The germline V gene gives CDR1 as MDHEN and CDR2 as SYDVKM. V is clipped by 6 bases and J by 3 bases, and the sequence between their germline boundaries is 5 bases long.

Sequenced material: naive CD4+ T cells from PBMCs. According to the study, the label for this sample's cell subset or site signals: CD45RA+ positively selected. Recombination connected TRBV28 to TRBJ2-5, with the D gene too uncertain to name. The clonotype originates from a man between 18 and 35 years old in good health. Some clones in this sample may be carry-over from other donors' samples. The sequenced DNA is TGTGCCAGCAGCTTCGAAGAGACCCAGTACTTC. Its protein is CASSFEETQYF.